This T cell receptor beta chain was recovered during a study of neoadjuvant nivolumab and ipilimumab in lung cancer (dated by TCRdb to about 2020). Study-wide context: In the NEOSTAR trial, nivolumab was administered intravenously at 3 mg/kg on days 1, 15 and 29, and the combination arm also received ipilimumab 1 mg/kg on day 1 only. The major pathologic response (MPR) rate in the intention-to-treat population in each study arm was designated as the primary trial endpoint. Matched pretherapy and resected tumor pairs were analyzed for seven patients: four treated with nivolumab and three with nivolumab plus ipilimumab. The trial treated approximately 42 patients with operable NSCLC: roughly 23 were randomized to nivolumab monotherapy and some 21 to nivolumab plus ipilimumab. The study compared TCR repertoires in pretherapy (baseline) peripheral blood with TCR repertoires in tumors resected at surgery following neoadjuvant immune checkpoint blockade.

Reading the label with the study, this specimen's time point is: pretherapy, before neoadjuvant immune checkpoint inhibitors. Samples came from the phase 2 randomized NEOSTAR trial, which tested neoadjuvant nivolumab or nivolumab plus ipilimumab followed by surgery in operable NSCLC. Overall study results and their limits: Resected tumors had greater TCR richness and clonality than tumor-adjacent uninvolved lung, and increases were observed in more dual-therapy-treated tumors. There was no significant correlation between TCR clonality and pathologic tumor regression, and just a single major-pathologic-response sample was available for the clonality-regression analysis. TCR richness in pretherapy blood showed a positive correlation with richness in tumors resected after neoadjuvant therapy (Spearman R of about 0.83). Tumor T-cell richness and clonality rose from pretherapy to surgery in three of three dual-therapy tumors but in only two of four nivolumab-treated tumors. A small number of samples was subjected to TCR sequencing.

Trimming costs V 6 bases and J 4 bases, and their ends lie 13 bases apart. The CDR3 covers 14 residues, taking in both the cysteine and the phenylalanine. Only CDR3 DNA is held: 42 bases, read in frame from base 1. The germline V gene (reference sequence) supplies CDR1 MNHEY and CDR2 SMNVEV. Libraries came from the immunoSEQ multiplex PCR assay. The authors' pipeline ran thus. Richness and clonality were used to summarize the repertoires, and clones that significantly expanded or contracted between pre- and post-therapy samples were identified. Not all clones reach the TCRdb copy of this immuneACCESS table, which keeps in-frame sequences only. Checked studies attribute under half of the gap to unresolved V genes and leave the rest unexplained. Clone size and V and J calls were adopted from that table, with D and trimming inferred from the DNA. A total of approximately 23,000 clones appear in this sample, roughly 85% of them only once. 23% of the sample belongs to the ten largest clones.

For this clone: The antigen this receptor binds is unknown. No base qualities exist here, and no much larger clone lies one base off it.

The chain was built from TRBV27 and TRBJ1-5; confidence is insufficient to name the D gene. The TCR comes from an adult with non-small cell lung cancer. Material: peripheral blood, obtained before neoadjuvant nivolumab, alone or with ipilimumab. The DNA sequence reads TGTGCCAGCAGCCCCAGGACGCGGAATCAGCCCCAGCATTTT. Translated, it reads CASSPRTRNQPQHF.